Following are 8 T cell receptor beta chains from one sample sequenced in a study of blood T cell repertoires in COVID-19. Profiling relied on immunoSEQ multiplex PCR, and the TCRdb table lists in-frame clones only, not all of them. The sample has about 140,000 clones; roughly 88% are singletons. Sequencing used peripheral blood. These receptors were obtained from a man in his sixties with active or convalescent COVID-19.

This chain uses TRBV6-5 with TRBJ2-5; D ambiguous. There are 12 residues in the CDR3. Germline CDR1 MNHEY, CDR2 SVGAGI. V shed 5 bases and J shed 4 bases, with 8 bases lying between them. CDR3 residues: CASSRGRETQYF. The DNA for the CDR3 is TGTGCCAGCAGTCGAGGTAGAGAGACCCAGTACTTC.

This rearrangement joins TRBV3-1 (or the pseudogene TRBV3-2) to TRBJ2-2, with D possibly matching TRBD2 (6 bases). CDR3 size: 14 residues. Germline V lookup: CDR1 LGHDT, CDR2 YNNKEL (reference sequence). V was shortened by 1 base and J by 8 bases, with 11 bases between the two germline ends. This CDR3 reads CASSQAGTPGELFF. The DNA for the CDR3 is TGTGCCAGCAGCCAAGCCGGGACTCCTGGGGAGCTGTTTTTT.

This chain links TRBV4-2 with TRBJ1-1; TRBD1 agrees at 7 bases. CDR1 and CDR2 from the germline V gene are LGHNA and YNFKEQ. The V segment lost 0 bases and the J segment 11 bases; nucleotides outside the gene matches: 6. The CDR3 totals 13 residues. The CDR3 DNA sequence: TGTGCCAGCAGCCAAGATGGGCAGGGGGGTGCTTTCTTT. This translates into CASSQDGQGGAFF.

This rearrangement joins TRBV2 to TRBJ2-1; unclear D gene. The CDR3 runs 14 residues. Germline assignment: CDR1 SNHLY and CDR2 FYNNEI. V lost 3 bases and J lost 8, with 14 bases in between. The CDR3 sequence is CASSDNGIMDEQFF. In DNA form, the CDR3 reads TGTGCCAGCAGTGACAACGGTATTATGGATGAGCAGTTCTTC.

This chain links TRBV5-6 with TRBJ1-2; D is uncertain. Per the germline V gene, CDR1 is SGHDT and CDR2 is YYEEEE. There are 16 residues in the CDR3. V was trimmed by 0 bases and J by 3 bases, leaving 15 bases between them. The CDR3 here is CASSLAFAGNHYGYTF. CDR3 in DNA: TGTGCCAGCAGCTTGGCTTTTGCGGGCAACCACTATGGCTACACCTTC.

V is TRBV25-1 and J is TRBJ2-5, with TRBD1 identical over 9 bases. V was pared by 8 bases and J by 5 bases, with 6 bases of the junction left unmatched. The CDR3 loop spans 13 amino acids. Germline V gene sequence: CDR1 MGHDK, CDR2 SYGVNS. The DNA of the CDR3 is TGTGCCAGCCTGGACAGGGGCGCGGAGACCCAGTACTTC. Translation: CASLDRGAETQYF.

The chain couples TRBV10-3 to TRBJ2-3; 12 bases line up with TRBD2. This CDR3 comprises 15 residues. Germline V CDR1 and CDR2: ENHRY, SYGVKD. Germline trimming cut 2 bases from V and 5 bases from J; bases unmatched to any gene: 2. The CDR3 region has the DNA TGTGCCATCAGTGAGAGGACTAGCGGGAAAGATACGCAGTATTTT. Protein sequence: CAISERTSGKDTQYF.

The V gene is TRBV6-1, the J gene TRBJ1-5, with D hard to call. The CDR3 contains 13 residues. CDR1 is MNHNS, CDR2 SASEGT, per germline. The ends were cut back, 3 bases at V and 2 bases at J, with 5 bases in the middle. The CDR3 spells CASSEAGNQPQHF. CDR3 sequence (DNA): TGTGCCAGCAGTGAGGCAGGCAATCAGCCCCAGCATTTT.